What follows are 29 T cell receptor beta chains derived from one specimen sequenced in a study of shared T cell receptors in the human thymus. Using immunoSEQ multiplex PCR, the repertoire was profiled, and TCRdb retains in-frame clones only, with some absent. The data contain about 660,000 clones, about 89% of them singletons. The same sample was also studied in work on human thymus T cells.

Sequencing input: thymocytes. These receptors all come from a boy less than two years old with a congenital heart defect.

The genes are TRBV18 and TRBJ1-5; 11 bases are a match to TRBD1. V lost 3 bases, J lost 4 bases, and 14 bases stayed unmatched. Germline-derived CDR1 and CDR2 are KGHSH and LQKENI. This CDR3 comprises 19 residues. Here the CDR3 DNA reads TGTGCCAGCTCACCGGAGGGACAGGGGGTTCCCTGGATTAATCAGCCCCAGCATTTT. Residues: CASSPEGQGVPWINQPQHF.

The rearrangement uses TRBV29-1 and TRBJ1-4; 9 nucleotides align to TRBD1. The V gene's germline CDR1 is SQVTM and CDR2 ANQGSEA. The CDR3 contains 14 residues. Losses at the gene ends were 4 bases for V and 8 bases for J; bases not matched to a gene: 8. In DNA, the CDR3 is TGCAGCGTTGTACGACAGGGGGATAACGAAAAACTGTTTTTT. As protein: CSVVRQGDNEKLFF.

In this sample, this clone turned up a few times. The V and J genes are TRBV19 and TRBJ2-7; D remains ambiguous. Trimming pared 5 bases from V and 6 bases from J, leaving 14 bases between. The germline gives CDR1 LNHDA, CDR2 SQIVND (reference sequence). The CDR3 spans 13 residues. The CDR3 region has the DNA TGTGCCAGTAGTCCCACCGTCGGTCGCGAGCAGTACTTC. It translates to CASSPTVGREQYF.

J is TRBJ2-3 and V is TRBV29-1; 9 bases agree with TRBD2. V shed 6 bases and J 2 bases; nucleotides not matched to a gene: 3. CDR3 length equals 13 residues. Germline CDR1 and CDR2: SQVTM and ANQGSEA. The CDR3 nucleotides are TGCAGCGTGCAGCGGGGGGACACAGATACGCAGTATTTT. It codes for CSVQRGDTDTQYF.

This clone was counted once. The chain combines TRBV28 with TRBJ1-2, with 12 bases matching TRBD1. The germline V gene has CDR1 MDHEN and CDR2 SYDVKM. The CDR3 extends over 16 amino acids. With V trimmed by 4 bases and J by 8 bases, 11 bases remained unmatched. The CDR3 loop is CASSSGSGTGGEGYTF. The DNA for the CDR3 is TGTGCCAGCAGTTCAGGTTCCGGGACAGGGGGCGAGGGCTACACCTTC.

The chain has TRBV12-2 and TRBJ2-2; TRBD2 is the table's D call and was not checked against the DNA. TRBV12-2 is a listed pseudogene. The CDR3 length is 15 residues. The CDR3 here is CASRFHGGTAGELFF. Written as DNA, the CDR3 is TGTGCAAGTCGCTTCCACGGGGGGACGGCCGGGGAGCTGTTTTTT.

V gene TRBV27 combines with J gene TRBJ2-7; D is uncertain. The CDR3 is 14 amino acids. The V and J ends lost 6 bases and 5 bases respectively, with 17 bases between them. Germline lookup yields CDR1 MNHEY and CDR2 SMNVEV (reference sequence). The CDR3 region has the DNA TGTGCCAGCAGACCCAACCTCGGGTTGAACGAGCAGTACTTC. It specifies CASRPNLGLNEQYF.

This clone was detected a few times. The V gene is TRBV27, the J gene TRBJ2-2, with D unresolved. V lost 5 bases and J 6 bases, leaving 7 bases between the germline ends. The CDR3 runs to 12 residues. Per germline, CDR1 MNHEY and CDR2 SMNVEV (reference sequence). The CDR3 loop is CASSHSPGELFF. The DNA of the CDR3 is TGTGCCAGCAGTCACAGCCCCGGGGAGCTGTTTTTT.

The chain joins TRBV11-2 to TRBJ1-6; D not certain. This CDR3 region has 15 residues. Germline assignment: CDR1 SGHAT and CDR2 FQNNGV. Between the trimmed V and J ends, which lost 7 bases and 4 bases, there was a span of 14 bases. The CDR3 sequence is CASKPRDFYNSPLHF. CDR3 DNA sequence: TGTGCCAGCAAGCCCCGAGATTTTTATAATTCACCCCTCCACTTT.

V is TRBV7-9 and J is TRBJ2-3; 7 nucleotides align to TRBD2. Trimming removed 3 bases from V and 4 bases from J; junction bases left unmatched: 13. The CDR3 extends over 17 amino acids. The germline V gene encodes CDR1 SEHNR and CDR2 FQNEAQ (reference sequence). The DNA for the CDR3 is TGTGCCAGCAGCTTTTCTGGGAGGGTTGGCGAGGCAGATACGCAGTATTTT. Amino acid sequence: CASSFSGRVGEADTQYF.

The V call is TRBV5-8, the J call TRBJ2-7; weak D call: TRBD2 (6 bases). CDR1 is SGHTS and CDR2 is YDEGEE in the germline V gene. The CDR3 runs to 17 residues. V lost 1 base and J 2 bases, leaving 19 bases between the germline ends. The CDR3 reads CASSLPLRTSRTYEQYF. Here the CDR3 DNA reads TGTGCCAGCAGCTTGCCCCTGCGAACTAGCCGGACCTACGAGCAGTACTTC.

The genes are TRBV11-2 and TRBJ2-3, with D possibly being TRBD1 (5 bases). The germline gives CDR1 SGHAT, CDR2 FQNNGV. The CDR3 loop spans 17 amino acids. V lost 1 base to trimming and J lost 1 base, with 15 bases between them. The CDR3: CASSLGDPLGGTDTQYF. The CDR3 DNA follows: TGTGCCAGCAGCTTAGGTGACCCCTTAGGGGGCACAGATACGCAGTATTTT.

The chain carries TRBV14 and TRBJ2-7; 8 positions match TRBD1. V was clipped by 3 bases and J by 1 base; unmatched bases: 11. In germline, CDR1 is SGHDN, CDR2 FVKESK. This CDR3 spans 17 amino acids. This chain's CDR3 is CASSHPRGTGSSYEQYF. The CDR3, as DNA: TGTGCCAGCAGCCACCCTCGCGGGACAGGTAGTTCCTACGAGCAGTACTTC. Full variable domain (remainder filled in from reference TRBV14 and TRBJ2-7): EAGVTQFPSHSVIEKGQTVTLRCDPISGHDNLYWYRRVMGKEIKFLLHFVKESKQDESGMPNNRFLAERTGGTYSTLKVQPAELEDSGVYFCASSHPRGTGSSYEQYFGPGTRLTVT.

This sequence joins TRBV28 and TRBJ2-7, with 15 bases that match TRBD2. The CDR3 is 19 residues long. With 4 bases clipped from V and 5 bases from J, the junction kept 15 bases outside the gene matches. CDR1 and CDR2 (germline): MDHEN, SYDVKM. The CDR3 region has the DNA TGTGCCAGCAGTTACCCGGGACTAGCGGGAGGAAATAGAACTAACGAGCAGTACTTC. It codes for CASSYPGLAGGNRTNEQYF.

The chain has TRBV6-5 and TRBJ2-7, with 7 bases lining up with TRBD1. This CDR3 is 14 amino acids long. V trimming: 6 bases; J trimming: 3 bases; junction bases outside the gene matches: 8. Germline CDR1 and CDR2: MNHEY and SVGAGI. DNA for the CDR3: TGTGCCAGCAGCCCCGGGCAGGGGGTCTACGAGCAGTACTTC. Translating gives CASSPGQGVYEQYF.

The V and J genes are TRBV28 and TRBJ2-1; TRBD2 is a possible D gene (6 bases). Germline assignment: CDR1 MDHEN and CDR2 SYDVKM. The CDR3 has 17 amino acids. The V gene lost 7 bases and the J gene lost 11 bases, with 30 bases spanning the gap. The CDR3 DNA is TGTGCCAGCACCCAGCGGCCCCTATTAGCGGCCCGTTGTCAGCAGTTCTTC. Protein sequence: CASTQRPLLAARCQQFF. The whole variable domain, remainder taken from reference TRBV28 and TRBJ2-1, is DVKVTQSSRYLVKRTGEKVFLECVQDMDHENMFWYRQDPGLGLRLIYFSYDVKMKEKGDIPEGYSVSREKKERFSLILESASTNQTSMYLCASTQRPLLAARCQQFFGPGTRLTVL.

CDR3: CATSRGTSGGYNEQFF. The CDR3 DNA follows: TGTGCCACCAGCAGAGGCACTAGCGGGGGATACAATGAGCAGTTCTTC. The rearrangement uses TRBV15 and TRBJ2-1, with TRBD2 identical over 11 bases. Germline values: CDR1 LNHNV, CDR2 YYDKDF (reference sequence). The CDR3 has 16 residues. V lost 1 base to trimming and J lost 4 bases; unmatched junction nucleotides: 3.

The genes are TRBV9 and TRBJ2-1; TRBD2 aligns across 14 bases. This CDR3 is 22 amino acids long. V lost 1 base, J lost 4 bases, and 19 bases stayed unmatched. Germline V lookup: CDR1 SGDLS, CDR2 YYNGEE. The CDR3 sequence: CASSVSFWGTSGGLLTYNEQFF. Here the CDR3 DNA reads TGTGCCAGCAGCGTATCTTTTTGGGGGACTAGCGGGGGTTTACTGACGTACAATGAGCAGTTCTTC.

The rearrangement joins TRBV10-2 to TRBJ2-1, with 10 bases lining up with TRBD2. Germline loops: CDR1 WSHSY, CDR2 SAAADI. Losses at the gene ends were 5 bases for V and 9 bases for J; bases not matched to a gene: 10. The CDR3 totals 15 residues. The CDR3 is CASSLELAGVIEQFF. The CDR3 DNA follows: TGCGCCAGCAGTCTTGAGCTAGCGGGAGTAATTGAGCAGTTCTTC.

V gene TRBV29-1 combines with J gene TRBJ2-1; 11 positions agree with TRBD2. With 6 bases clipped from V and 14 bases from J, the junction kept 0 bases outside the gene matches. CDR1 and CDR2 from the germline V gene are SQVTM and ANQGSEA. The CDR3 covers 9 residues. The CDR3 sequence is CSVTSGEFF. CDR3 DNA sequence: TGCAGCGTGACTAGCGGGGAGTTCTTC.

This clone was seen a few times. The chain recombines TRBV19 with TRBJ1-1, with 8 bases identical to TRBD1. Trimming at V came to 7 bases and at J to 6 bases, leaving 4 bases not matched to a gene. The CDR3 sequence is 12 residues long. Per the germline V gene, CDR1 is LNHDA and CDR2 is SQIVND (reference sequence). In nucleotides, the CDR3 is TGTGCCAGTACCCTGACAGGGGCTGAAGCTTTCTTT. It codes for CASTLTGAEAFF.

The V and J genes are TRBV19 and TRBJ1-2; D may be TRBD1 (5 bases). The germline V and J ends were trimmed by 0 bases and 2 bases, with 7 bases remaining between them. Germline CDR1 and CDR2: LNHDA and SQIVND (reference sequence). This CDR3 has 14 residues. The CDR3 loop reads CASSIDPGNYGYTF. DNA for the CDR3: TGTGCCAGTAGTATAGATCCAGGGAACTATGGCTACACCTTC.

V and J are TRBV27 and TRBJ1-6; 8 bases are shared with TRBD1. Unmatched junction bases numbered 16, after V lost 5 bases and J lost 7 bases. The germline gives CDR1 MNHEY, CDR2 SMNVEV (reference sequence). CDR3 size: 18 residues. The CDR3 loop is CASSLVRPRQGRNSPLHF. CDR3 DNA: TGTGCCAGCAGTCTCGTCCGTCCCCGACAGGGGAGGAATTCACCCCTCCACTTT.

J is TRBJ2-4 and V is TRBV9, with D perhaps matching TRBD1 (7 bases). This CDR3 is 16 amino acids long. Trimming took 3 bases from V and 4 from J, leaving 17 bases between them. Germline lookup yields CDR1 SGDLS and CDR2 YYNGEE. This CDR3 is CASSGGTETEKNIQYF. CDR3 nucleotide sequence: TGTGCCAGCAGCGGCGGGACAGAAACAGAGAAAAACATTCAGTACTTC.

This sequence joins TRBV15 and TRBJ2-7; possibly TRBD1 for D (6 bases). Trimming removed 4 bases from V and 3 bases from J, with 16 bases in between. CDR1 LNHNV and CDR2 YYDKDF come from the germline V gene (reference sequence). The CDR3 consists of 15 residues. As DNA, the CDR3 is TGTGCCACCAGCACAGATCCAACAGGGTTCTACGAGCAGTACTTC. Translated: CATSTDPTGFYEQYF.

In nucleotides, the CDR3 is TGTGCCAGCACCCCAGGGCAGGAAGCTTTCTTT. This gives the protein CASTPGQEAFF. The V and J genes are TRBV2 and TRBJ1-1; maybe TRBD1 (5 bases). V gave up 7 bases and J gave up 8 bases, with 11 bases separating them. This CDR3 spans 11 amino acids. Looked up from germline, CDR1 is SNHLY and CDR2 is FYNNEI.

This chain connects TRBV5-1 to TRBJ1-1; D not resolved. The CDR3 totals 14 residues. Germline-derived CDR1 and CDR2 are SGHRS and YFSETQ. Trimming took 1 base from V and 3 from J, leaving 10 bases between them. CDR3 sequence (DNA): TGCGCCAGCAGCTTGAATACTCGGGACACTGAAGCTTTCTTT. Protein product: CASSLNTRDTEAFF.

V gene TRBV28 combines with J gene TRBJ2-3; no reliable D call. This CDR3 comprises 14 residues. The V end lost 3 bases, the J end lost 1 base, and 8 bases lay between the germline ends. Germline V lookup: CDR1 MDHEN, CDR2 SYDVKM. The CDR3 DNA sequence: TGTGCCAGCAGTTTCCTCTCCTGCACAGATACGCAGTATTTT. This gives the protein CASSFLSCTDTQYF.

The chain is built from TRBV27 and TRBJ2-1; TRBD2 matches at 7 bases. The V segment lost 2 bases and the J segment 6 bases; nucleotides outside the gene matches: 4. This CDR3 comprises 14 residues. Germline CDR1 is MNHEY and CDR2 is SMNVEV (reference sequence). CDR3 nucleotides: TGTGCCAGCAGTTTAGCGGGAGATGGCAATGAGCAGTTCTTC. Translating gives CASSLAGDGNEQFF.